This passage covers 16 T cell receptor beta chains from one sample sequenced in a study of blood T cells in healthy people across ages. Alongside a J-beta primer mix, a sample-barcoded 5' primer served in a second PCR lasting roughly 6 to 11 cycles. From the 5' RACE reads, TCRdb called clonotypes with MiXCR, one entry per CDR3 protein. The repertoire holds about 970,000 distinct CDR3 sequences, with just over 50% as singletons. Sequencing was performed on blood. These receptors were collected from a woman in her fifties or sixties in good health.

The rearrangement links TRBV11-2 to TRBJ2-3; maybe TRBD1 (7 bases). This CDR3 is built from 15 residues. Germline-derived CDR1 and CDR2 are SGHAT and FQNNGV. Between the trimmed V and J ends, which lost 6 bases and 2 bases, there was a span of 15 bases. The CDR3 here is CASSQTGTDTDTQYF. CDR3 sequence (DNA): TGTGCCAGCAGTCAGACAGGGACTGACACAGATACGCAGTATTTT.

The chain employs TRBV5-1 and TRBJ2-7; 10 bases line up with TRBD1. The CDR3 consists of 15 residues. CDR1 and CDR2 from the germline V gene are SGHRS and YFSETQ. V shed 2 bases, J shed 7 bases, and the junction held 9 bases outside the gene matches. The CDR3 DNA reads TGCGCCAGCAGCTTCACCGGGACAGGGGTCAATGAGCAGTACTTC. This codes for CASSFTGTGVNEQYF.

A word on this clonotype: One junction end does not reproduce the germline sequence, and a read error may be involved. This chain links TRBV4-2 with TRBJ2-2; 10 bases agree with TRBD2. This CDR3 region has 20 residues. Germline lookup yields CDR1 LGHNA and CDR2 YNFKEQ. The CDR3 is CARSQGGLAGDGRSTGELFF. The CDR3 DNA sequence: TGTGCCCGCAGCCAAGGGGGTCTAGCGGGAGACGGACGAAGCACCGGGGAGCTGTTTTTT.

The chain links TRBV11-3 to TRBJ2-6; TRBD1 aligns across 7 bases. Per germline, CDR1 SGHNT and CDR2 YENEEA. The CDR3 extends over 19 amino acids. V shed 7 bases, J shed 2 bases, and the junction held 17 bases outside the gene matches. CDR3 in amino acids: CASTSGQATGQTGANVLTF. In DNA, the CDR3 is TGTGCCAGCACCTCGGGGCAAGCAACGGGACAGACTGGGGCCAACGTCCTGACTTTC.

The chain has TRBV20-1 and TRBJ1-1; D may be TRBD1 (5 bases). CDR3 length: 14 residues. Per germline, CDR1 DFQATT and CDR2 SNEGSKA (reference sequence). The V end was cut by 1 base, the J end by 2 bases, with 11 bases between. The CDR3 bases are TGCAGTGCTAGAGGGCCGGGGCGCAACACTGAAGCTTTCTTT. The encoded protein is CSARGPGRNTEAFF.

Remarks on this clonotype: At one of its ends the junction is not consistent with the germline gene, which may arise from a read error. This rearrangement joins TRBV14 to TRBJ2-7; D gene unclear. The CDR3 contains 14 residues. Germline values: CDR1 SGHDN, CDR2 FVKESK. This CDR3 reads CASSPTSVHYGQYF. The CDR3 DNA follows: TGTGCCAGCAGCCCCACCAGCGTTCACTACGGGCAGTACTTC.

This clonotype has only a few counts. The chain is built from TRBV20-1 and TRBJ2-3; 10 nucleotides match TRBD1. The V gene's germline CDR1 is DFQATT and CDR2 SNEGSKA (reference sequence). This CDR3 comprises 15 residues. V lost 6 bases to trimming and J lost 2 bases; unmatched junction nucleotides: 8. The CDR3 sequence is CSATGGAGFTDTQYF. The CDR3, as DNA: TGCAGTGCGACAGGGGGCGCGGGTTTCACAGATACGCAGTATTTT.

The gene calls are TRBV6-2 or TRBV6-3 and TRBJ2-1; perhaps TRBD2 as D (5 bases). Germline CDR1 reads MNHEY; CDR2 reads SVGEGT. The CDR3 is 12 residues long. V shed 5 bases and J shed 10 bases, with 12 bases lying between them. CDR3 in DNA: TGTGCCAGCAGTCCTAGCAGCCAAGAGCAGTTCTTC. Its protein is CASSPSSQEQFF.

J is TRBJ1-1 and V is TRBV4-2; weak D call: TRBD1 (5 bases). V gave up 8 bases and J gave up 3 bases, with 13 bases separating them. This CDR3 has 13 residues. The germline V gene has CDR1 LGHNA and CDR2 YNFKEQ. CDR3 coding DNA: TGTGCCAGCCGTGTGGGGGGGGACACTGAAGCTTTCTTT. Its translation is CASRVGGDTEAFF.

J is TRBJ2-1 and V is TRBV29-1; 9 bases map to TRBD2. Germline loops: CDR1 SQVTM, CDR2 ANQGSEA. The ends lost 5 bases at V and 2 bases at J; junction bases unmatched: 4. The CDR3 consists of 14 residues. Here the CDR3 reads CSVLTSGAYNEQFF. In DNA, the CDR3 is TGCAGCGTTTTGACTAGCGGAGCCTACAATGAGCAGTTCTTC.

The chain is built from TRBV18 and TRBJ1-1; D is uncertain. The CDR3 covers 15 residues. Trimming shortened V by 3 bases and J by 12 bases, and 23 bases separated the two germline ends. CDR1 is KGHSH and CDR2 is LQKENI in the germline V gene. The CDR3 nucleotides are TGTGCCAGCTCACCTTATCCTGGCCGCGGTGGTATCCCTTTCTTT. Its translation is CASSPYPGRGGIPFF.

The V call is TRBV7-2, the J call TRBJ2-7; 8 bases are shared with TRBD2. Per germline, CDR1 SGHTA and CDR2 FQGNSA. Germline trimming cut 1 base from V and 0 bases from J; bases unmatched to any gene: 5. This CDR3 is 16 amino acids long. The DNA of the CDR3 is TGTGCCAGCAGCTTAGGTAGCGGGACATCCTCCTACGAGCAGTACTTC. Translated: CASSLGSGTSSYEQYF.

The CDR3 bases are TGTGCCAGCAGCCAAGAAGGGACTAGCGGGCCCAGCACAGATACGCAGTATTTT. It codes for CASSQEGTSGPSTDTQYF. The chain uses TRBV4-2 and TRBJ2-3; 12 bases line up with TRBD2. The V segment lost 0 bases and the J segment 0 bases; nucleotides outside the gene matches: 4. Looked up from germline, CDR1 is LGHNA and CDR2 is YNFKEQ. The CDR3 contains 18 residues.

The J gene is TRBJ2-1, the V gene TRBV28, with TRBD2 matching 7 bases. J was trimmed by 8 bases and V by 4 bases; bases with no gene match: 8. The CDR3 has 14 amino acids. The germline CDR1 and CDR2 sequences are MDHEN and SYDVKM. CDR3 nucleotides: TGTGCCAGCAGTTCCCGGAGGACTAGTTATGAGCAGTTCTTC. Its translation: CASSSRRTSYEQFF.

The chain combines TRBV12-3 or TRBV12-4 with TRBJ2-1; 7 bases match TRBD2. V gave up 6 bases and J gave up 8 bases; unmatched junction bases: 13. There are 15 residues in the CDR3. Here the CDR3 DNA reads TGTGCCAGCAGCAATAACGGGAGGAAGATATATGAGCAGTTCTTC. Residues: CASSNNGRKIYEQFF.

The rearrangement uses TRBV29-1 and TRBJ1-2; D gene uncertain. V lost 7 bases and J 4 bases, leaving 16 bases between the germline ends. Per germline, CDR1 SQVTM and CDR2 ANQGSEA. CDR3 length: 13 amino acids. The CDR3: CSASRSGGYGYTF. The CDR3 nucleotides read TGCAGCGCCTCCCGGTCCGGCGGCTATGGCTACACCTTC.